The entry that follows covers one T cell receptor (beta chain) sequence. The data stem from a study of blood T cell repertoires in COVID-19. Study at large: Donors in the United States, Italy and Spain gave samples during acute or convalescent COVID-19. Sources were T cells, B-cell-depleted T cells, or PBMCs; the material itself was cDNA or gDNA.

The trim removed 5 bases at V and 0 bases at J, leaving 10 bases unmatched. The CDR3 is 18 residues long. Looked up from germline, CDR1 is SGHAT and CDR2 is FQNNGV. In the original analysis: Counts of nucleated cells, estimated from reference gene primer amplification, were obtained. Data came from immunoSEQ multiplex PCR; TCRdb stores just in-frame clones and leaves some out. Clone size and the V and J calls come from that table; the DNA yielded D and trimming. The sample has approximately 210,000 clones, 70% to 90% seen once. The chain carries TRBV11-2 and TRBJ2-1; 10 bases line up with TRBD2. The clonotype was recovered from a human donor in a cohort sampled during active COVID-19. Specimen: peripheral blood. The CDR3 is CASSTRTSGPSSYNEQFF. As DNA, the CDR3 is TGTGCCAGCAGCACGAGGACTAGCGGACCAAGCTCCTACAATGAGCAGTTCTTC.